This T cell receptor beta chain was retrieved from a study of T cell changes during pregnancy in multiple sclerosis. The J segment lost 5 bases and the V segment lost 8 bases, leaving 10 bases of the junction unmatched. The germline CDR1 and CDR2 sequences are MNHNS and SASEGT. There are 14 residues in the CDR3. TCRdb keeps only in-frame clones here, not all; method: immunoSEQ multiplex PCR. The repertoire holds 55,000 to 70,000 clones, with roughly nine tenths as singletons. This sequence joins TRBV6-1 and TRBJ2-7, with 9 nucleotides matching TRBD2. The specimen comprised peripheral blood, sampled in the first trimester of pregnancy. This sequence originates from a female donor with multiple sclerosis, enrolled in a pregnancy study. CDR3 coding DNA: TGTGCCAGCTTCCGTAGCGGGAGTATTCACGAGCAGTACTTC. Translation gives CASFRSGSIHEQYF.